This TCR beta chain was profiled in a study of cytomegalovirus exposure and HLA in healthy donors. Study results and limitations: Data from an earlier analysis indicated that most TCR beta V segments were productive either about 87% or about 30% of the time. Among immune exposure information, only CMV serostatus was available. Sequencing likely caused a cluster of highly shared sequence variants.

There are 14 residues in the CDR3. J was trimmed by 7 bases and V by 4 bases; bases with no gene match: 9. CDR1 SEHNR and CDR2 FQNEAQ come from the germline V gene (reference sequence). This clone occurred once. What it binds is unknown. Whereas donors were nominally healthy upon sampling, unrecorded immune exposures were probable. The PCR had 60 Vbeta and 13 Jbeta primers. The protocol was immunoSEQ multiplex PCR, while the TCRdb copy is restricted to in-frame clones and leaves out a portion. The data contain some 95,000 clones, 60% to 85% of them singletons. Sequencing was performed on PBMCs. V is TRBV7-9 and J is TRBJ2-7; 8 nucleotides align to TRBD1. The origin of this receptor is a woman between 40 and 55 years old in good health and CMV-seronegative. Here the CDR3 reads CASSYWTGWNEQYF. The CDR3 DNA reads TGTGCCAGCAGCTATTGGACAGGGTGGAATGAGCAGTACTTC.